This T cell receptor beta chain originates from a study of memory CD8 T cells in hepatitis C reinfection (dated by TCRdb to 2016 to 2017). Context from the whole study: Two consecutive HCV infections were spontaneously resolved by three donors, whereas a primary infection was cleared by two donors who then became chronically infected after reinfection. Across an HCV reinfection episode in roughly five donors, the study followed the TCR beta repertoire of virus-specific CD8 T cells over time. Between the late 2000s and the early 2010s, 5 or 6 reinfection cases with stored pre-reinfection samples were identified. HCV reinfection was defined by a positive HCV RNA test following two negative tests taken at least 60 days apart. Pre-reinfection samples were obtained between 55 and 20 weeks before detection of reinfection. In the reinfection study, participants who had resolved a prior HCV infection were followed every 3 months.

Points on this clone: Its binding antigen is unknown. No much larger clone exists at a distance of one base, and base qualities are not known.

The germline V gene encodes CDR1 SEHNR and CDR2 FQNEAQ (reference sequence). The CDR3 goes from the cysteine to the phenylalanine over 16 residues. Only CDR3 DNA is held: 48 bases, read in frame from base 1. Trimming at the junction amounts to 5 bases on V and 4 bases on J, and the germline ends lie 18 bases apart. The library was built by means of the immunoSEQ multiplex PCR assay. Genomic DNA was extracted from the sorted cells, and the TCR beta V, D and J regions were sequenced using the automated high-throughput method of Adaptive Biotechnologies. A two-step, bias-controlled multiplex PCR was used to amplify CDR3 regions. An Illumina instrument was used to sequence the amplified TCR beta libraries. Under the source paper's analysis protocol: Demultiplexed reads were processed to lower amplification and sequencing bias, and the IMGT database was used to assign CDR3 sequences to gene families. ImmunoSEQ software version 2.0 was used to analyze repertoire data. Out-of-frame sequences and sequences containing stop codons in the CDR3 were removed from the clonotype lists. Clonotypes below 0.01% frequency were excluded because they corresponded to less than one cell. To get richness, observed richness was divided by input cell number, while evenness came from dividing Shannon entropy by log observed richness. Simpson diversity and Morisita-Horn overlap indices were used to quantify repertoire diversity and similarity between time points. Clonotypes were grouped as dominant (>1%), sub-dominant (0.5-0.99%), low abundance (0.1-0.49%) or lowest abundance (<0.1%). The germline index was obtained by subtracting total nucleotide additions from total CDR3 length and then dividing the result by total CDR3 length. In TCRdb, the immuneACCESS table is reduced to in-frame sequences with V and J assigned. These tables do not hold every clone; where another copy was compared, an unresolved V gene accounts for under half, and the others remain unexplained. The V and J calls and clone size are taken from that table; D and trimming were inferred from the DNA. This sample gives just over 50,000 clones in total; under 90% of them show up just once. Roughly 1% of the sample belongs to the ten largest clones.

In the paper's terms, the time point label means: pre-reinfection, 55 to 20 weeks before reinfection detection. Sorted cells were sequenced directly ex vivo, with no in vitro expansion before TCR sequencing. The donors were people who inject drugs and were enrolled in Canada's Montreal Acute Hepatitis C Cohort Study (HEPCO). As controls, total naive CD8 T cells, sorted as viable CD3+ CD8+ CD45RO-, were obtained from a couple of donors at each of the three reinfection time points. Before sorting, cryopreserved peripheral blood mononuclear cells were thawed and used as the source for purifying CD8 T cells. The MACS CD8+ T cell Isolation Kit was used to enrich CD8 T cells through negative selection. Cells were sorted on a BD FACSAria II sorter running FACSDiva software, and FlowJo was used to analyze the data. The research as a whole found: Because only four or five donors were included, definitive conclusions about public clonotypes linked to secondary clearance were beyond the reach of the study.

The receptor's source is a man between 18 and 29 years old with hepatitis C virus infection. The V and J segments used are TRBV7-9 and TRBJ2-1; matching of 7 bases hints at TRBD2 as the D gene. The sequenced sample consisted of naive CD8+ T cells sorted from blood. The sample's cell subset or site, from its label and the paper: total naive CD8+CD45RO- T cells. This receptor has the CDR3 CASSPGGLSIYNEQFF. DNA sequence: TGTGCCAGCAGCCCGGGGGGCCTCTCGATTTACAATGAGCAGTTCTTC.